This TCR beta chain was observed in a study of response to subunit inactivated influenza vaccine. TCRdb reprocessed the RT-PCR reads with MiXCR, giving one entry per CDR3 protein. The data show hundreds of thousands of distinct CDR3 sequences, around 8% seen once. General study findings and limits: The authors suggested that few new T cells are recruited per seasonal influenza vaccination.

The trim removed 4 bases at V and 6 bases at J, leaving 14 bases unmatched. The CDR3 extends over 16 amino acids. Germline V gene sequence: CDR1 DFQATT, CDR2 SNEGSKA (reference sequence). This clonotype was seen at least ten times. Its target is unknown. This chain joins TRBV20-1 and TRBJ2-2; 7 bases are shared with TRBD1. The receptor was derived from a man aged 45 to 75 who received an inactivated influenza vaccine. The sample was PBMCs from blood, taken less than 25 months after vaccination. The CDR3 region has the DNA TGCAGTGCTAACGACAGGGCTGGCCGGGTAGCCGGGGAGCTGTTTTTT. It codes for CSANDRAGRVAGELFF.